This record concerns one TCR beta chain sequence. Antigen: not known. At one end, the junction sequence differs from germline, possibly due to a read error. This record comes from a study of blood T cells in healthy people across ages. Study overall: Using template switching, researchers captured about one barcoded beta molecule for each two T cells.

Sample-barcoded 5' priming and a J-beta primer mix drove a second PCR of about 7 to 11 cycles. From the 5' RACE reads, TCRdb called clonotypes with MiXCR, one entry per CDR3 protein. Altogether about 640,000 distinct CDR3 sequences are present, around 54% being singletons, with the ten largest covering approximately 40%. CDR3 length equals 20 residues. Germline CDR1 and CDR2: LGHDT and YNNKEL (reference sequence). The study's findings and limits: Compared with aged donors, long-lived donors showed fewer expanded clones, suggesting selection.

V is TRBV3-1 and J is TRBJ1-1; 9 nucleotides align to TRBD1. This sequence originates from a man aged 60-69 years in good health. Material: blood. This chain's CDR3 is CTSSQVPRTGGAFMNTEAFF. For the CDR3, the DNA is TGTACCAGCAGCCAAGTCCCCAGAACAGGGGGCGCGTTTATGAACACTGAAGCTTTCTTT.